This paragraph reports one TCR beta chain. Primers for the PCR totalled 60 Vbeta and 13 Jbeta. Clones were sequenced by immunoSEQ multiplex PCR, and TCRdb holds only the in-frame ones, with some missing. Of just over 150,000 clones listed, 65% to 90% are singletons. This sample is part of a study of cytomegalovirus exposure and HLA in healthy donors. Study overall: T cells numbering about 179 million yielded around 120 million unique TCR beta sequences in an earlier analysis.

The V end lost 0 bases, the J end lost 9 bases, and 13 bases lay between the germline ends. Germline loops: CDR1 SGHRS, CDR2 YFSETQ. CDR3 length equals 15 residues. This sequence originates from a woman aged 50 to 60 in good health and CMV-seropositive. The sample comprised PBMCs. The V call is TRBV5-1, the J call TRBJ1-6; D unresolved. CDR3 sequence reads: CASSLDGGDGSPLHF. CDR3 nucleotides: TGCGCCAGCAGCTTGGACGGCGGTGACGGTTCACCCCTCCACTTT.